This record concerns one T cell receptor beta chain sequence. Its antigen remains unknown. This sample is part of a study of cytomegalovirus exposure and HLA in healthy donors. Background on the study: The 90 to 150 validation repertoires, a later analysis reported, used the same platform as the approximately 700 first-cohort repertoires. General study findings and limits: With high specificity and sensitivity, the classifier reportedly diagnosed cytomegalovirus status. The dataset shows that most TCR sequences were rare, while some public TCRs occurred in many donors.

This CDR3 contains 15 residues. Germline V gene sequence: CDR1 SGDLS, CDR2 YYNGEE. The V segment lost 0 bases and the J segment 3 bases; nucleotides outside the gene matches: 6. Libraries were prepared by immunoSEQ multiplex PCR; TCRdb keeps only in-frame clonotypes and omits some of them. The profile shows roughly 150,000 clones, roughly 86% of them singletons. This chain uses TRBV9 with TRBJ2-7, with 7 positions matching TRBD1. The sequence was obtained from a woman younger than 35 in good health and CMV-seropositive. Sequenced input: PBMCs. The DNA of the CDR3 is TGTGCCAGCAGCGTAGCCGGGACAGAACACTACGAGCAGTACTTC. The encoded protein is CASSVAGTEHYEQYF.